This T cell receptor (beta chain) was recorded in a study of identical twins (dated by TCRdb to the mid-2010s). With respect to the entire study: To test whether fetal clonotypes persist, this study deep-sequenced TCR alpha and beta repertoires from monozygotic twins, from unrelated adults of various ages, and from cord blood. Replicate twin experiments were performed at different times using different library preparation protocols to rule out contamination.

Receptor amplification or capture employed 5' RACE. TCRdb lists the instrument as Illumina HiSeq 2000. A universal primer binding site was introduced by template switching, and a unique molecular identifier was present in the final cDNA, enabling accurate counting of TCR cDNA molecules. First-strand cDNA for TCR alpha and beta chains was synthesized from specific primers in the conserved constant-segment region. To control for contamination, each cDNA library was double barcoded with a SMART-Mk sample barcode plus Illumina barcodes. TruSeq adapter sequences, together with Illumina sample barcodes, were added in two successive PCR steps. Sequencing of the TCR alpha and beta cDNA libraries was done on the Illumina HiSeq platform using custom primers. Turning to the authors' computational methods: MiGEC processed the raw reads to extract unique molecular identifiers, while MiXCR was used to determine the CDR3 positions. Recombination models were inferred per individual with the repgenHMM and IGoR tools using an EM algorithm. Shared clonotype analysis was performed with the tcR package in R, normalizing sharing by the product of cloneset sizes. To study raw recombination without the effects of thymic and clonal selection, out-of-frame nonproductive sequences were analyzed. In TCRdb, the public reads were trimmed at Q25 with fastp and aligned with MiXCR, with productive beta chains retained. Every CDR3 protein is listed once, alongside the most common genes and DNA of its rows. None of the V and J calls come from the authors' own analysis; TCRdb made them. This sample lists around 670,000 distinct CDR3 sequences; less than 7% were detected once. In total, the top ten clones hold 1.5% to 2% of the sample.

V loses 4 bases of germline sequence and J loses 5 bases, and the interval between the two ends is 14 bases. The cysteine opens and the phenylalanine closes a CDR3 of 13 amino acids. The retained sequence is limited to the CDR3, 39 bases, with the frame set at the first base. The germline V gene provides CDR1 SQVTM and CDR2 ANQGSEA. All donors were healthy Caucasians. The study also sequenced three unrelated non-twin adults: a male aged 18 to 29, a male aged 50 to 60 and a female aged 50 to 60. Miltenyi CD45RO+ enrichment and human naive T-cell isolation kits were used to isolate memory (CD45RO+) and naive T cells from PBMC. This clonotype was recorded many times. Which antigen it targets is not known. Base qualities are not at hand, and no much larger clone is one base apart. What the study reported, not specific to this receptor: Compared with coincidental sharing between unrelated individuals, an excess of low generation-probability sequences was observed among out-of-frame TCR alpha sequences shared between twins. Abundant cord blood beta clonotypes carried fewer insertions; young adult naive repertoires showed a weaker similar trend, while memory repertoires showed none. In monozygotic twins, recombination models systematically underestimated out-of-frame TCR alpha sharing, but the models matched the sharing seen between unrelated individuals. Because the same donors could not be followed over many years, the conclusions relied on cross-sectional statistical analysis. Invariant T cells such as MAIT and iNKT could partly confound zero-insertion analyses, though diverse VJ usage argued against this for most clonotypes. In beta out-of-frame sequences, excess twin sharing was weaker, because having fewer shared sequences lowered the signal-to-noise ratio.

Recombination joined TRBV29-1 with TRBJ2-5; the D gene cannot be named for sure. The sequence was collected from a man aged 18 to 29 in good health. The sequencing sample was made of naive T cells sorted from blood. The cell subset or site label, read with the paper, signifies: cells isolated with a human naive T-cell isolation kit. The CDR3 corresponds to CSVGNDWKETQYF. The nucleotides are TGCAGCGTTGGAAATGACTGGAAGGAGACCCAGTACTTC. Outside the CDR3, residues come from the reference TRBV29-1 and TRBJ2-5 proteins, so the full variable domain is: SAVISQKPSRDICQRGTSLTIQCQVDSQVTMMFWYRQQPGQSLTLIATANQGSEATYESGFVIDKFPISRPNLTFSTLTVSNMSPEDSSIYLCSVGNDWKETQYFGPGTRLLVL.